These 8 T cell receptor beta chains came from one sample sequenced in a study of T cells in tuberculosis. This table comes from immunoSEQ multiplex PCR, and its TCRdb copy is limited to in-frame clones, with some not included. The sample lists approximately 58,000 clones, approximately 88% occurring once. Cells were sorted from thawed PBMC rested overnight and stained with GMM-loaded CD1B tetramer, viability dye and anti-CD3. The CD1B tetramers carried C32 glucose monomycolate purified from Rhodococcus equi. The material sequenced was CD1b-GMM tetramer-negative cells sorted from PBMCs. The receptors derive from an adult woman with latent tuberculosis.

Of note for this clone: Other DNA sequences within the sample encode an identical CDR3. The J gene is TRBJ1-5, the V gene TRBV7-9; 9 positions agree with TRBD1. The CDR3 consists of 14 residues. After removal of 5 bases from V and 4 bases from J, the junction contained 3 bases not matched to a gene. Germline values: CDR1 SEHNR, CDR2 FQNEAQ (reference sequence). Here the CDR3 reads CASSLGTGNQPQHF. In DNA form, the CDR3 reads TGTGCCAGCAGCCTAGGGACAGGGAATCAGCCCCAGCATTTT.

CDR3: CASSQAVGVHPYEQYF. CDR3 in DNA: TGTGCCAGCAGCCAGGCCGTCGGGGTCCACCCCTACGAGCAGTACTTC. V is TRBV4-2 and J is TRBJ2-7, with D tentatively TRBD2 (5 bases). The germline V gene encodes CDR1 LGHNA and CDR2 YNFKEQ. V gave up 3 bases and J gave up 2 bases, with 17 bases separating them. This CDR3 is 16 amino acids long.

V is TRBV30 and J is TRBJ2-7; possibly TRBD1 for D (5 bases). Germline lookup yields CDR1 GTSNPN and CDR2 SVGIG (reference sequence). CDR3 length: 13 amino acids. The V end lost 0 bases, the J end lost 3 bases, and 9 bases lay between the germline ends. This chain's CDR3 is CAWSVGHYYEQYF. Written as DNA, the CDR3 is TGTGCCTGGAGTGTAGGACACTACTACGAGCAGTACTTC.

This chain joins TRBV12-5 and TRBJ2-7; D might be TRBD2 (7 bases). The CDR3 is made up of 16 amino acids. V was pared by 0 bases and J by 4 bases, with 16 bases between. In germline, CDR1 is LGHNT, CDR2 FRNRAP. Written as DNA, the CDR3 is TGTGCTAGTGGTTTGGTCTCCCGGGGGGCCAATTACGAGCAGTACTTC. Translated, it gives CASGLVSRGANYEQYF.

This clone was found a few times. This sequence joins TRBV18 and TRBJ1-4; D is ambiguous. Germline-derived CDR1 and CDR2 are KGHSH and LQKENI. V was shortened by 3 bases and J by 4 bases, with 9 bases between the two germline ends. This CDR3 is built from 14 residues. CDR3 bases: TGTGCCAGCTCACCTGGAGCGATTAATGAAAAACTGTTTTTT. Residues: CASSPGAINEKLFF.

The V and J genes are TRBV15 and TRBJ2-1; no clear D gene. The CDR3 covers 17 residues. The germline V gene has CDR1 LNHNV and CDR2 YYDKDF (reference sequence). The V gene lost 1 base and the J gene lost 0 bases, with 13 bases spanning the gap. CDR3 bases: TGTGCCACCAGCAGAGTCCGCAGTGGCCGCTCCTACAATGAGCAGTTCTTC. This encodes CATSRVRSGRSYNEQFF.

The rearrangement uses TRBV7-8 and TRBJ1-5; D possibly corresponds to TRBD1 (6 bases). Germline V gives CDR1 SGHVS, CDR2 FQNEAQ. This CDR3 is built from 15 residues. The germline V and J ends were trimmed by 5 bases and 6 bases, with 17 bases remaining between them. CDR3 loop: CASSRSGQQSQPQHF. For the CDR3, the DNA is TGTGCCAGCAGCCGAAGTGGACAGCAGAGTCAGCCCCAGCATTTT.

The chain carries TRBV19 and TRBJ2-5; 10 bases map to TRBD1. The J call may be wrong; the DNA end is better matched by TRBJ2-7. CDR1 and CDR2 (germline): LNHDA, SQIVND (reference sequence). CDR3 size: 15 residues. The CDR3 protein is CASSIAGQGVYEQYF. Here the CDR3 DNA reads TGTGCCAGTAGTATAGCCGGACAGGGGGTTTACGAGCAGTACTTC.